Listed below are T cell receptor beta chains from one sample, sequenced in a study of blood T cell repertoires in COVID-19. TCRdb keeps only in-frame clones here, not all; method: immunoSEQ multiplex PCR. The sample holds around 200,000 clones; approximately 90% are singletons and the top ten take about 6%. The sample comprised peripheral blood. Receptor source: an elderly man with acute or convalescent COVID-19. Each CDR3 is given with its conserved first and last residue. The order of the fields is D gene, clone size, CDR3 length, J gene, V gene, CDR3 protein, CDR3 DNA. D genes are given only for firm matches. Size is stated for part of the rows, as once, few or many counts, or as a class when the clone is expanded.

d_gene: NA; abundance: NA; len: 13; j_gene: TRBJ2-3; v_gene: TRBV28; CDR3aa: CASSLGLYGTQYF; CDR3nt: TGTGCCAGCAGTCTGGGCCTCTACGGTACGCAGTATTTT
d_gene: NA; abundance: once; len: 14; j_gene: TRBJ1-6; v_gene: TRBV6-5; CDR3aa: CASSYDNTGKALHF; CDR3nt: TGTGCCAGCAGTTACGATAATACAGGGAAAGCCCTCCACTTT
d_gene: NA; abundance: NA; len: 14; j_gene: TRBJ2-7; v_gene: TRBV19; CDR3aa: CASSGRTGSYEQYF; CDR3nt: TGTGCCAGTAGTGGGAGGACAGGCTCCTACGAGCAGTACTTC
d_gene: TRBD2; abundance: NA; len: 15; j_gene: TRBJ2-2; v_gene: TRBV5-1; CDR3aa: CASSLTSGIAGELFF; CDR3nt: TGCGCCAGCAGCTTGACTAGCGGGATAGCCGGGGAGCTGTTTTTT
d_gene: TRBD1; abundance: NA; len: 13; j_gene: TRBJ2-3; v_gene: TRBV7-3; CDR3aa: CASSRDRQDTQYF; CDR3nt: TGTGCCAGCAGCCGGGACAGGCAAGATACGCAGTATTTT
d_gene: NA; abundance: once; len: 15; j_gene: TRBJ2-7; v_gene: TRBV5-1; CDR3aa: CASSSKLGTAYEQYF; CDR3nt: TGCGCCAGCAGCTCGAAACTCGGGACTGCATACGAGCAGTACTTC
d_gene: NA; abundance: NA; len: 15; j_gene: TRBJ2-2; v_gene: TRBV18; CDR3aa: CASSPRTANTGELFF; CDR3nt: TGTGCCAGCTCACCCAGGACAGCGAACACCGGGGAGCTGTTTTTT
d_gene: NA; abundance: NA; len: 15; j_gene: TRBJ1-2; v_gene: TRBV5-1; CDR3aa: CASSPGTGANYGYTF; CDR3nt: TGCGCCAGCAGCCCCGGGACGGGAGCTAACTATGGCTACACCTTC
d_gene: TRBD2; abundance: NA; len: 16; j_gene: TRBJ2-1; v_gene: TRBV10-3; CDR3aa: CAITSGTSGRGNEQFF; CDR3nt: TGTGCCATCACCTCCGGGACTAGCGGGAGGGGCAATGAGCAGTTCTTC
d_gene: NA; abundance: NA; len: 14; j_gene: TRBJ2-7; v_gene: TRBV7-9; CDR3aa: CAGSGTGRSYEQYF; CDR3nt: TGTGCCGGATCCGGGACTGGTAGGTCCTACGAGCAGTACTTC
d_gene: NA; abundance: NA; len: 14; j_gene: TRBJ1-6; v_gene: TRBV7-2; CDR3aa: CASSLANRNSPLHF; CDR3nt: TGTGCCAGCAGCTTAGCAAATCGTAATTCACCCCTCCACTTT
d_gene: TRBD2; abundance: NA; len: 14; j_gene: TRBJ2-2; v_gene: TRBV18; CDR3aa: CASAGLANTGELFF; CDR3nt: TGTGCCAGCGCCGGACTAGCGAACACCGGGGAGCTGTTTTTT
d_gene: NA; abundance: NA; len: 13; j_gene: TRBJ2-2; v_gene: TRBV7-7; CDR3aa: CASSPLRTGELFF; CDR3nt: TGTGCCAGCAGCCCACTTAGAACCGGGGAGCTGTTTTTT
d_gene: TRBD1; abundance: NA; len: 13; j_gene: TRBJ2-4; v_gene: TRBV15; CDR3aa: CATSRGQGNIQYF; CDR3nt: TGTGCCACCAGCAGAGGACAGGGAAACATTCAGTACTTC
d_gene: NA; abundance: NA; len: 13; j_gene: TRBJ2-5; v_gene: TRBV19; CDR3aa: CASSPHSQETQYF; CDR3nt: TGTGCCAGTAGTCCTCACAGTCAAGAGACCCAGTACTTC
d_gene: NA; abundance: NA; len: 14; j_gene: TRBJ1-1; v_gene: TRBV23-1; CDR3aa: CASSQSGGDTEAFF; CDR3nt: TGCGCCAGCAGTCAATCGGGGGGAGACACTGAAGCTTTCTTT
d_gene: TRBD1; abundance: few; len: 15; j_gene: TRBJ1-5; v_gene: TRBV2; CDR3aa: CASREGQASNQPQHF; CDR3nt: TGTGCCAGCAGAGAGGGACAGGCTAGCAATCAGCCCCAGCATTTT
d_gene: NA; abundance: NA; len: 16; j_gene: TRBJ2-7; v_gene: TRBV29-1; CDR3aa: CSGPQLTAWAPYEQYF; CDR3nt: TGCAGCGGCCCACAGCTGACAGCTTGGGCCCCTTACGAGCAGTACTTC
d_gene: TRBD2; abundance: NA; len: 18; j_gene: TRBJ2-2; v_gene: TRBV7-6; CDR3aa: CASSSRGGQGSNTGELFF; CDR3nt: TGTGCCAGCAGCTCTCGGGGGGGTCAGGGTTCGAACACCGGGGAGCTGTTTTTT
d_gene: TRBD2; abundance: NA; len: 17; j_gene: TRBJ2-5; v_gene: TRBV9; CDR3aa: CASSGASGRPFQETQYF; CDR3nt: TGTGCCAGCAGCGGGGCTAGCGGGAGGCCCTTTCAAGAGACCCAGTACTTC
d_gene: TRBD2; abundance: NA; len: 16; j_gene: TRBJ2-2; v_gene: TRBV5-1; CDR3aa: CASTQGLAGATGELFF; CDR3nt: TGCGCCAGCACCCAGGGACTAGCGGGAGCTACCGGGGAGCTGTTTTTT
d_gene: NA; abundance: NA; len: 13; j_gene: TRBJ1-1; v_gene: TRBV11-3; CDR3aa: CASSLSGNTEAFF; CDR3nt: TGTGCCAGCAGCTTATCAGGGAACACTGAAGCTTTCTTT
d_gene: NA; abundance: NA; len: 14; j_gene: TRBJ2-5; v_gene: TRBV6-1; CDR3aa: CASSDKGRRETQYF; CDR3nt: TGTGCCAGCAGTGATAAGGGGCGTAGGGAGACCCAGTACTTC
d_gene: NA; abundance: NA; len: 15; j_gene: TRBJ1-4; v_gene: TRBV18; CDR3aa: CASSPVREVVEKLFF; CDR3nt: TGTGCCAGCTCACCAGTAAGGGAGGTTGTTGAAAAACTGTTTTTT
d_gene: TRBD2; abundance: NA; len: 16; j_gene: TRBJ2-2; v_gene: TRBV7-3; CDR3aa: CASSLTPSGSFGELFF; CDR3nt: TGTGCCAGCAGCTTAACGCCTAGCGGGAGTTTCGGGGAGCTGTTTTTT
d_gene: TRBD2; abundance: NA; len: 15; j_gene: TRBJ2-5; v_gene: TRBV5-1; CDR3aa: CASSFRLAGQETQYF; CDR3nt: TGCGCCAGCAGCTTTCGGTTAGCGGGCCAAGAGACCCAGTACTTC
d_gene: TRBD1; abundance: NA; len: 15; j_gene: TRBJ1-2; v_gene: TRBV6-1; CDR3aa: CASSEISGQGYGYTF; CDR3nt: TGTGCCAGCAGTGAGATTTCGGGACAGGGATATGGCTACACCTTC
d_gene: NA; abundance: NA; len: 12; j_gene: TRBJ1-2; v_gene: TRBV11-3; CDR3aa: CASSLTKGDHTF; CDR3nt: TGTGCCAGCAGCCTAACGAAGGGGGACCACACCTTC
d_gene: NA; abundance: NA; len: 14; j_gene: TRBJ1-2; v_gene: TRBV5-1; CDR3aa: CASSLSGGRGSYTF; CDR3nt: TGCGCCAGCAGCTTGAGTGGTGGACGGGGAAGCTACACCTTC
d_gene: TRBD2; abundance: NA; len: 16; j_gene: TRBJ2-5; v_gene: TRBV6-6; CDR3aa: CASSYFSTSGRETQYF; CDR3nt: TGTGCCAGCAGTTACTTTTCCACTAGCGGGAGAGAGACCCAGTACTTC
d_gene: NA; abundance: NA; len: 11; j_gene: TRBJ2-7; v_gene: TRBV2; CDR3aa: CASSDGREQYF; CDR3nt: TGTGCCAGCAGTGATGGTCGGGAGCAGTACTTC
d_gene: TRBD2; abundance: few; len: 17; j_gene: TRBJ2-3; v_gene: TRBV3-1/TRBV3-2; CDR3aa: CASSQLSLAGPRVTQYF; CDR3nt: TGTGCCAGCAGCCAACTTTCCCTAGCGGGACCGCGCGTTACGCAGTATTTT
d_gene: NA; abundance: few; len: 14; j_gene: TRBJ1-6; v_gene: TRBV6-5; CDR3aa: CASNRVQGSSPLHF; CDR3nt: TGTGCCAGCAACCGGGTCCAGGGGTCTTCACCCCTCCACTTT
d_gene: TRBD1; abundance: NA; len: 15; j_gene: TRBJ2-1; v_gene: TRBV6-5; CDR3aa: CAVSSLDRVFNEQFF; CDR3nt: TGTGCCGTCAGCAGCTTGGACAGGGTTTTTAATGAGCAGTTCTTC
d_gene: NA; abundance: NA; len: 15; j_gene: TRBJ1-6; v_gene: TRBV11-3; CDR3aa: CASSQSYGRHSPLHF; CDR3nt: TGTGCCAGCAGCCAATCGTACGGCAGGCATTCACCCCTCCACTTT
d_gene: NA; abundance: NA; len: 17; j_gene: TRBJ2-6; v_gene: TRBV19; CDR3aa: CASSGGTALSGANVLTF; CDR3nt: TGTGCCAGTAGTGGGGGGACAGCTCTTTCTGGGGCCAACGTCCTGACTTTC